The entry that follows covers one TCR beta chain sequence. What it recognizes is unknown. Using immunoSEQ multiplex PCR, the repertoire was profiled, and TCRdb retains in-frame clones only, with some absent. The sample yields under 20,000 clones, over 65% seen once. This entry is derived from a study of CD4 T cells in relation to SARS-CoV-2 and coronaviruses. Whole-study context: Shared crossreactive spike epitopes were mapped to their HLA restriction. Whole-study findings and limits: Monoreactive clones expanded significantly more to SARS-CoV-2 than crossreactive clones did. Samples before the pandemic and after infection were not matched within any donor.

The V gene end was trimmed by 3 bases and the J gene end by 1 base; junction bases not matched to a gene: 23. This CDR3 is 21 amino acids long. Per the germline V gene, CDR1 is LGHNT and CDR2 is FRNRAP. The unexposed donors gave CD4+ T cells in about 2011-2018, prior to COVID-19. The cells were cultured for 10 days before CD4+ T cells were isolated. This receptor was obtained from a human donor in good health. Material for sequencing was CD4+ T cells from PBMCs, cultured in vitro. The chain has TRBV12-5 and TRBJ1-1; 7 bases align to TRBD1. DNA for the CDR3: TGTGCTAGTGGTTTCAGGGGGATGCTATGGGACAGCAAAAGTTCGAACACTGAAGCTTTCTTT. This encodes CASGFRGMLWDSKSSNTEAFF. Together with reference TRBV12-5 and TRBJ1-1, the CDR3 gives the full variable domain: DARVTQTPRHKVTEMGQEVTMRCQPILGHNTVFWYRQTMMQGLELLAYFRNRAPLDDSGMPKDRFSAEMPDATLATLKIQPSEPRDSAVYFCASGFRGMLWDSKSSNTEAFFGQGTRLTVV.